One and the same sample provided the 9 T cell receptor beta chains below, sequenced in a study of T cells in Graves' hyperthyroidism and ophthalmopathy. RNA transcripts were the template for amplifying TCR beta CDR3 regions. Carried out on the TCR CDR3, a first-round RT-PCR used the HTBI primer set. TCRdb reanalysed the multiplex PCR reads using MiXCR and keeps one entry per CDR3 protein. The sample shows 450,000 to 550,000 distinct CDR3 sequences, 24% of them seen only once. Sequenced sample: blood. All receptors come from a woman aged 30 to 39 with Graves' ophthalmopathy.

This clonotype has ten or more counts. This rearrangement joins TRBV2 to TRBJ2-7; D call uncertain. From germline, CDR1 is SNHLY and CDR2 FYNNEI. The CDR3 spans 11 residues. The V end was cut by 4 bases, the J end by 2 bases, with 3 bases between. The CDR3 loop reads CASSGPYEQYF. Written as DNA, the CDR3 is TGTGCCAGCAGTGGCCCCTACGAGCAGTACTTC.

This clonotype has a count of ten or more. This chain links TRBV4-1 with TRBJ1-5, with D hard to call. The CDR3 covers 14 residues. Trimming pared 3 bases from V and 3 bases from J, leaving 9 bases between. CDR1 is MGHRA and CDR2 is YSYEKL in the germline V gene. The CDR3 coding sequence is TGCGCCAGCAGCCACTCGGGATCCAATCAGCCCCAGCATTTT. This sequence encodes CASSHSGSNQPQHF.

This clonotype was detected ten times or more. The chain couples TRBV2 to TRBJ1-2, with D possibly TRBD1 on 5 matching bases. The V end was cut by 3 bases, the J end by 8 bases, with 25 bases between. The CDR3 covers 17 residues. Germline assignment: CDR1 SNHLY and CDR2 FYNNEI. CDR3 coding DNA: TGTGCCAGCAGTGATGCGATTGGGACCGGAGGGGTGGAAGGCTACACCTTC. Encoded protein: CASSDAIGTGGVEGYTF.

Only a few counts were recorded for this clonotype. V usage is TRBV6-1 and J usage is TRBJ1-2; a weak D match, TRBD1 (6 bases). CDR1 is MNHNS, CDR2 SASEGT, per germline. Between the trimmed V and J ends, which lost 6 bases and 6 bases, there was a span of 14 bases. This CDR3 region has 13 residues. CDR3 sequence reads: CASSREGDDGYTF. The CDR3 DNA reads TGTGCCAGCAGCCGCGAGGGGGATGATGGCTACACCTTC.

This clonotype was observed a handful of times. V is TRBV7-9 and J is TRBJ2-7; possibly TRBD1 or TRBD2 for D (5 bases each). This CDR3 has 14 residues. Trimming pared 4 bases from V and 2 bases from J, leaving 12 bases between. CDR1 and CDR2 from the germline V gene are SEHNR and FQNEAQ (reference sequence). The CDR3, as DNA: TGTGCCAGCAGCTCGTCTCAGGGACCCTACGAGCAGTACTTC. This translates into CASSSSQGPYEQYF.

The chain carries TRBV20-1 and TRBJ2-7; no clear D. This CDR3 has 11 residues. Germline values: CDR1 DFQATT, CDR2 SNEGSKA (reference sequence). The V end was cut by 5 bases, the J end by 11 bases, with 16 bases between. As DNA, the CDR3 is TGCAGTGCTGACACCCCTCTGAGAAAGTACTTC. This gives the protein CSADTPLRKYF.

This clonotype has only a few counts. The CDR3 here is CAWSAFSGQGGHQPQHF. Written as DNA, the CDR3 is TGTGCCTGGAGTGCCTTCTCCGGACAGGGGGGCCATCAGCCCCAGCATTTT. This sequence joins TRBV30 and TRBJ1-5, with 10 positions matching TRBD1. The CDR3 loop spans 17 amino acids. Germline V gene sequence: CDR1 GTSNPN, CDR2 SVGIG (reference sequence). Trimming at V came to 1 base and at J to 5 bases, leaving 11 bases not matched to a gene. The variable domain in full, with the rest retrieved from reference TRBV30 and TRBJ1-5, is SQTIHQWPATLVQPVGSPLSLECTVEGTSNPNLYWYRQAAGRGLQLLFYSVGIGQISSEVPQNLSASRPQDRQFILSSKKLLLSDSGFYLCAWSAFSGQGGHQPQHFGDGTRLSIL.

Ten or more counts support this clonotype. V is TRBV28 and J is TRBJ1-5, with 8 bases matching TRBD1. The V gene's germline CDR1 is MDHEN and CDR2 SYDVKM. This CDR3 spans 18 amino acids. V trimming: 5 bases; J trimming: 0 bases; junction bases outside the gene matches: 12. The CDR3 loop reads CASSPLGQGAYSNQPQHF. The CDR3 coding sequence is TGTGCCAGCAGTCCACTCGGACAGGGAGCCTATAGCAATCAGCCCCAGCATTTT.

This clonotype appeared a few times. A clone one base away is much larger, so this may be a read error. V and J are TRBV12-3 or TRBV12-4 and TRBJ1-1, with D unresolved. The CDR3 has 14 amino acids. V lost 1 base to trimming and J lost 1 base, with 7 bases between them. The CDR3, as DNA: TGTGCCAGCAGTTTAGGGGAAAGGAACACTGAAGCTTTCTTT. Translation: CASSLGERNTEAFF.